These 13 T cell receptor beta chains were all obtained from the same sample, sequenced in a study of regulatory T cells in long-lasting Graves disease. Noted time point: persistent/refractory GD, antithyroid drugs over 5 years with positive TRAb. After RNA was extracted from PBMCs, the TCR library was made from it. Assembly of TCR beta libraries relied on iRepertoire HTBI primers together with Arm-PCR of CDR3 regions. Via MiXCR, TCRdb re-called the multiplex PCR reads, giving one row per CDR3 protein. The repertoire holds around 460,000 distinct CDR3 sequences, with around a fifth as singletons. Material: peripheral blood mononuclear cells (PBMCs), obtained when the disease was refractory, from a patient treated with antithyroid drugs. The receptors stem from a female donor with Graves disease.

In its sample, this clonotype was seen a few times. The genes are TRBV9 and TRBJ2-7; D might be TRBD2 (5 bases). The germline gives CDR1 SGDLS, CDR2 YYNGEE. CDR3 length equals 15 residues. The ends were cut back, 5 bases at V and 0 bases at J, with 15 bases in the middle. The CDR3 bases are TGTGCCAGCAGTCGCGGACTGCTGAGCTCCTACGAGCAGTACTTC. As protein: CASSRGLLSSYEQYF.

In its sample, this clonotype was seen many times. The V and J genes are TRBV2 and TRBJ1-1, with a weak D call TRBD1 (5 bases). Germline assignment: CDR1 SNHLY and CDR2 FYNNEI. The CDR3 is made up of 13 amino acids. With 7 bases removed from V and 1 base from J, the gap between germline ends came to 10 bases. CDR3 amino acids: CASKYGANTEAFF. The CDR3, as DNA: TGTGCCAGCAAGTATGGGGCGAACACTGAAGCTTTCTTT.

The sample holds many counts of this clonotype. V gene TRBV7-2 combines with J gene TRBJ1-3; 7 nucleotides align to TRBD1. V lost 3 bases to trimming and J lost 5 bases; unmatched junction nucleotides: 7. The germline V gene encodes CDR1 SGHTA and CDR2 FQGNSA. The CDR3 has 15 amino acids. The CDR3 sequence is CASSFGGQLRNTIYF. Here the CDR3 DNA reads TGTGCCAGCAGCTTTGGGGGACAGCTACGAAACACCATATATTTT.

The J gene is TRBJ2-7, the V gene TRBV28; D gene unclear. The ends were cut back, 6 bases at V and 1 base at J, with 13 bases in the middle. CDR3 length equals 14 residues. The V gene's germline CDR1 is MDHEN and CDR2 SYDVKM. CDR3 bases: TGTGCCAGCAGCCTTATAGGGAAATCCTACGAGCAGTACTTC. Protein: CASSLIGKSYEQYF.

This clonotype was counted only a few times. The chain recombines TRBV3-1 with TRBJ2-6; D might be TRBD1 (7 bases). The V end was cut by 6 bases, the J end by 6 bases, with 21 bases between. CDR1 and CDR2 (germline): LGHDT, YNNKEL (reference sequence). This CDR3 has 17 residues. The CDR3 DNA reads TGTGCCAGCAGAGGAGGGGGCTCTTTTCCTGAGGCCAACGTCCTGACTTTC. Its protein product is CASRGGGSFPEANVLTF.

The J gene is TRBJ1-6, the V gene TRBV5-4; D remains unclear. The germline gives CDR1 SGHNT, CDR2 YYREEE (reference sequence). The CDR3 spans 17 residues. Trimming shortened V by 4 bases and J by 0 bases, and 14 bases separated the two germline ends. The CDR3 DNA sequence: TGTGCCAGCAGCAAGGACCTACTAAGCTCCTATAATTCACCCCTCCACTTT. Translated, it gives CASSKDLLSSYNSPLHF.

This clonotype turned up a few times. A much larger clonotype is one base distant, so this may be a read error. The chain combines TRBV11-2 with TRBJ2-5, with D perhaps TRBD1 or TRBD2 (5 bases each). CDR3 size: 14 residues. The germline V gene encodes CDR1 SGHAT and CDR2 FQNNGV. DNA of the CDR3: TGTGCCGGCAGCTATACGGGGCCTCAAGAGACCCAGTACTTC. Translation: CAGSYTGPQETQYF.

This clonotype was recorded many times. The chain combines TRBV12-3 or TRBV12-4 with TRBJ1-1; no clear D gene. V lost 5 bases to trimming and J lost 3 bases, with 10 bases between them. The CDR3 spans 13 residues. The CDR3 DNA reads TGTGCCAGCAGTCCCCGCGCGTACACTGAAGCTTTCTTT. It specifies CASSPRAYTEAFF.

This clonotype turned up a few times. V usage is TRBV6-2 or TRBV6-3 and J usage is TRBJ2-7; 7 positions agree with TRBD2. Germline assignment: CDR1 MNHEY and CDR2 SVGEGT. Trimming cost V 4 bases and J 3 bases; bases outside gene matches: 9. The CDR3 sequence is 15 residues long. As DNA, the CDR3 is TGTGCCAGCAGTTTTGGAGGCGGGAGCTACTACGAGCAGTACTTC. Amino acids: CASSFGGGSYYEQYF.

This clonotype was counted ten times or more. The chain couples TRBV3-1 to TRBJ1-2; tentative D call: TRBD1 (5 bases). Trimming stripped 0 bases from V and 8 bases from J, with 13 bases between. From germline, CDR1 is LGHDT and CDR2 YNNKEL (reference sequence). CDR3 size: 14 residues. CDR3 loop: CASSQDQDRGGYTF. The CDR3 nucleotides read TGTGCCAGCAGCCAAGATCAAGATCGGGGCGGCTACACCTTC.

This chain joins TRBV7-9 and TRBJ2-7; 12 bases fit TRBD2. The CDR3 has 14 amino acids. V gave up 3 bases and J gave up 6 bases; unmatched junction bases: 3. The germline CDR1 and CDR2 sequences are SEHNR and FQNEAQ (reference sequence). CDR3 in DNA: TGTGCCAGCAGCTTGACTAGCGGGAGCGGCGAGCAGTACTTC. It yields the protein CASSLTSGSGEQYF.

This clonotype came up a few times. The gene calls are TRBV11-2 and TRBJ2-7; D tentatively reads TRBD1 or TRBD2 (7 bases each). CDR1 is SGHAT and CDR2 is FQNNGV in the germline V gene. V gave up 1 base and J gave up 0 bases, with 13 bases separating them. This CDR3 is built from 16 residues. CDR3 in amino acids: CASSLGGRGHSYEQYF. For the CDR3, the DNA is TGTGCCAGCAGCTTAGGAGGGAGGGGGCACTCCTACGAGCAGTACTTC.

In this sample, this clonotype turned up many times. The CDR3 is CASSARQGSYEQYF. CDR3 DNA: TGTGCCAGCAGCGCCCGACAGGGGAGCTACGAGCAGTACTTC. The chain couples TRBV7-9 to TRBJ2-7, with 8 bases matching TRBD1. This CDR3 spans 14 amino acids. V was pared by 5 bases and J by 3 bases, with 6 bases of the junction left unmatched. Per the germline V gene, CDR1 is SEHNR and CDR2 is FQNEAQ (reference sequence).